The clone carrying this T cell receptor beta chain has only one observation. The sample belongs to a study of OX40 agonist ivuxolimab in advanced cancers. TCRdb's table, derived via immunoSEQ multiplex PCR, lists solely in-frame clones and lacks some. The data show tens of thousands of clones, with just under 90% seen just once and 0.4% to 0.65% held by the top ten. This CDR3 is 13 amino acids long. CDR1 and CDR2 from the germline V gene are SGHTA and FQGNSA. Trimming at V came to 4 bases and at J to 3 bases, leaving 3 bases not matched to a gene. The clonotype comes from an adult with an advanced solid tumor such as melanoma, head and neck, liver or kidney cancer. The starting material was CD4+ or CD8+ T cells sorted from blood, obtained in a trial of the OX40 agonist ivuxolimab. The J gene is TRBJ2-7, the V gene TRBV7-2; 7 bases agree with TRBD2. The CDR3 region has the DNA TGTGCCAGCAGCTCCGTAGCGGGCTACGAGCAGTACTTC. The encoded protein is CASSSVAGYEQYF.